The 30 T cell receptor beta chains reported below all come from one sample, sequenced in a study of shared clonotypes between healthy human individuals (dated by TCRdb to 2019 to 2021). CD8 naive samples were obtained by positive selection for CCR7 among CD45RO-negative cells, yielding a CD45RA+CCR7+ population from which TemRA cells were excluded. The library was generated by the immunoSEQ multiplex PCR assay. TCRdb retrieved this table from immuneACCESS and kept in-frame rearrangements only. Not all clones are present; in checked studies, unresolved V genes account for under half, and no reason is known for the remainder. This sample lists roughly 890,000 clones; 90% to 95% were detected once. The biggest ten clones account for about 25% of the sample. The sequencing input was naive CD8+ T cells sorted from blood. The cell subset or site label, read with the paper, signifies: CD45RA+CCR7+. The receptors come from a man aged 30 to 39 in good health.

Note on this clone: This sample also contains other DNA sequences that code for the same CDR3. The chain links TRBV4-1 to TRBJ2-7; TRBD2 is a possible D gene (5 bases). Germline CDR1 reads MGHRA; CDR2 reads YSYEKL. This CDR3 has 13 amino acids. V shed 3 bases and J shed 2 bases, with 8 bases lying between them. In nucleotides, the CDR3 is TGCGCCAGCAGCCAGGAACTAGCCTACGAGCAGTACTTC. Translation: CASSQELAYEQYF.

The CDR3 spells CSVEDGVNYGYTF. The DNA for the CDR3 is TGCAGCGTTGAAGATGGGGTGAACTATGGCTACACCTTC. The rearrangement joins TRBV29-1 to TRBJ1-2; D is unresolved. Germline loops: CDR1 SQVTM, CDR2 ANQGSEA. This CDR3 region has 13 residues. Trimming removed 0 bases from V and 2 bases from J, with 7 bases in between. The complete variable domain, with remaining parts taken from reference TRBV29-1 and TRBJ1-2, reads SAVISQKPSRDICQRGTSLTIQCQVDSQVTMMFWYRQQPGQSLTLIATANQGSEATYESGFVIDKFPISRPNLTFSTLTVSNMSPEDSSIYLCSVEDGVNYGYTFGSGTRLTVV.

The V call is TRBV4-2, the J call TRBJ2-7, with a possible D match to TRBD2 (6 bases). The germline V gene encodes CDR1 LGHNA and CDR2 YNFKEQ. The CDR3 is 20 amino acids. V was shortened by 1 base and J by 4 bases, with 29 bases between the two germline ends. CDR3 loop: CASSQGGAGLGGSKGYEQYF. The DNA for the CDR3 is TGTGCCAGCAGCCAAGGAGGGGCAGGATTGGGAGGATCAAAGGGTTACGAGCAGTACTTC.

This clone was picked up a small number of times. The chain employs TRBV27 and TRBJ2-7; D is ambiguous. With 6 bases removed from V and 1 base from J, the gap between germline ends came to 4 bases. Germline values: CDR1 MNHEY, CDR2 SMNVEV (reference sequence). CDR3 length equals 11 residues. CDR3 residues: CASRRSYEQYF. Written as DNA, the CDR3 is TGTGCCAGCAGGCGATCCTACGAGCAGTACTTC.

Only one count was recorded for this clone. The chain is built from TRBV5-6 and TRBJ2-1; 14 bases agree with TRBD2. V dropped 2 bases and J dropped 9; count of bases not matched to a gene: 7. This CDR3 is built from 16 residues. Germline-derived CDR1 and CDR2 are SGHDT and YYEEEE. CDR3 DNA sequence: TGTGCCAGCAGCTTCCCCGGACTAGCGGGAGGTCGTGAGCAGTTCTTC. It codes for CASSFPGLAGGREQFF. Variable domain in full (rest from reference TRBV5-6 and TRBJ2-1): DAGVTQSPTHLIKTRGQQVTLRCSPKSGHDTVSWYQQALGQGPQFIFQYYEEEERQRGNFPDRFSGHQFPNYSSELNVNALLLGDSALYLCASSFPGLAGGREQFFGPGTRLTVL.

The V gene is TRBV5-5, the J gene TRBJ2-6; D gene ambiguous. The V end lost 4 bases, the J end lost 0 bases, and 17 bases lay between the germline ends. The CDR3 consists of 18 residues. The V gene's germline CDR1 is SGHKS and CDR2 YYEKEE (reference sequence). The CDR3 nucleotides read TGTGCCAGCAGCAATAGGGCTACGGTAACCTCTGGGGCCAACGTCCTGACTTTC. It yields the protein CASSNRATVTSGANVLTF.

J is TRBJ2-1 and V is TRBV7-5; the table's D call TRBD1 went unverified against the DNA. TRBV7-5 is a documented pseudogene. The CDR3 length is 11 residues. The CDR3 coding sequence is TGTGCCAGCAGTTCCCCTAATGAGCAGTTCTTC. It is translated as CASSSPNEQFF.

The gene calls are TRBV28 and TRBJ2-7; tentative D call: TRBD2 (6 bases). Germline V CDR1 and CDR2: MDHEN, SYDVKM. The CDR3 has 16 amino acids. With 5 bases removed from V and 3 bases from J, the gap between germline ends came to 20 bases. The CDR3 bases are TGTGCCAGCAGTCCCCGGGAGCCAAGAAGAGTCTACGAGCAGTACTTC. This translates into CASSPREPRRVYEQYF.

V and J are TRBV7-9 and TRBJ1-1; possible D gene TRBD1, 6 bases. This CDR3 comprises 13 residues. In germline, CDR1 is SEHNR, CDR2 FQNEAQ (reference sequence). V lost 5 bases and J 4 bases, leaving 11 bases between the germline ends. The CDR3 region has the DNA TGTGCCAGCAGCCAAGGGGGGGCCACTGAAGCTTTCTTT. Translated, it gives CASSQGGATEAFF.

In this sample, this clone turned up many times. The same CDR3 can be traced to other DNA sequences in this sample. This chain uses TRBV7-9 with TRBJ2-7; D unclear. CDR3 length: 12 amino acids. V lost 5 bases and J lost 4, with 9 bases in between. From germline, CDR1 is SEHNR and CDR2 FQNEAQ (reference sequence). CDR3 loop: CASSVDGYEQYF. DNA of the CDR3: TGTGCCAGCAGCGTTGACGGATACGAGCAGTACTTC.

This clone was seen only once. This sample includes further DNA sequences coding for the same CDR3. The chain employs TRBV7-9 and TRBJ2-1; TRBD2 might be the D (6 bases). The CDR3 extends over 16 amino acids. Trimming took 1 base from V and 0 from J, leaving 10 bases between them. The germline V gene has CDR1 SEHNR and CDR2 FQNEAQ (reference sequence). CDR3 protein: CASSLVAGSSYNEQFF. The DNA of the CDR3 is TGTGCCAGCAGCTTAGTCGCGGGGAGCTCCTACAATGAGCAGTTCTTC. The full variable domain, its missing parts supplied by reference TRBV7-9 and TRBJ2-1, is DTGVSQNPRHKITKRGQNVTFRCDPISEHNRLYWYRQTLGQGPEFLTYFQNEAQLEKSRLLSDRFSAERPKGSFSTLEIQRTEQGDSAMYLCASSLVAGSSYNEQFFGPGTRLTVL.

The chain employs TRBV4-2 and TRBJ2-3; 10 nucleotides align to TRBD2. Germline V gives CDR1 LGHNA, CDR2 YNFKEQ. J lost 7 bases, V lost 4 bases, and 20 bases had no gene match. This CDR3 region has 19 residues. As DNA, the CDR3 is TGTGCCAGCAGCCCCAATTTCCGAGGGTCGACTAGCGGGTCAAATACGCAGTATTTT. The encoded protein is CASSPNFRGSTSGSNTQYF.

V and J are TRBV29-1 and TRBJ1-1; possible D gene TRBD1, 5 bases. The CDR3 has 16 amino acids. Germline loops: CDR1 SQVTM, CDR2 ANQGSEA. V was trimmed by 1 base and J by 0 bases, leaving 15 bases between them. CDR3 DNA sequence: TGCAGCGTTGAAGTGGGTCAAGGACAAATGAACACTGAAGCTTTCTTT. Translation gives CSVEVGQGQMNTEAFF.

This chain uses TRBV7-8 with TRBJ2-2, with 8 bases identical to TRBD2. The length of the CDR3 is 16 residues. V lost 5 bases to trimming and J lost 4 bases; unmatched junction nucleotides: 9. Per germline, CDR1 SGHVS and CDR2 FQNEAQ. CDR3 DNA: TGTGCCAGCAGCCCGGGGGGGGGTCCGGCCACCGGGGAGCTGTTTTTT. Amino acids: CASSPGGGPATGELFF.

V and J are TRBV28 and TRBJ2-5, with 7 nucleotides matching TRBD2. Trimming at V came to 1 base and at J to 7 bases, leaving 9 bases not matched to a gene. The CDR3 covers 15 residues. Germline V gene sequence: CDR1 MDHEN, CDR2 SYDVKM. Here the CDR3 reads CASSLLTSSLGTQYF. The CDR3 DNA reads TGTGCCAGCAGTTTATTGACTAGCTCCCTGGGGACCCAGTACTTC. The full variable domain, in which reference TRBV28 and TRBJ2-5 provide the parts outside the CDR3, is DVKVTQSSRYLVKRTGEKVFLECVQDMDHENMFWYRQDPGLGLRLIYFSYDVKMKEKGDIPEGYSVSREKKERFSLILESASTNQTSMYLCASSLLTSSLGTQYFGPGTRLLVL.

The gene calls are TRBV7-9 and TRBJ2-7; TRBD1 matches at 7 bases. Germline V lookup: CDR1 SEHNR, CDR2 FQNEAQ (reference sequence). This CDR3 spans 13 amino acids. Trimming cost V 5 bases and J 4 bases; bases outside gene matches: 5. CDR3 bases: TGTGCCAGCAGCGGAAAGGGACAGTACGAGCAGTACTTC. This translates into CASSGKGQYEQYF.

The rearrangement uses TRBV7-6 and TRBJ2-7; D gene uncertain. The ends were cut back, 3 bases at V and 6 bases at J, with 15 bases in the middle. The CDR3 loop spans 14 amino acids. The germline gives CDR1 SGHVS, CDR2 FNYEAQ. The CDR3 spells CASSFLERAAEQYF. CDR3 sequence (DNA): TGTGCCAGCAGCTTTCTTGAACGAGCCGCCGAGCAGTACTTC.

Here the CDR3 reads CASSQDRSTGTDGYTF. In DNA form, the CDR3 reads TGTGCCAGCAGCCAAGATAGGTCCACAGGTACGGATGGCTACACCTTC. J is TRBJ1-2 and V is TRBV14; the D gene is possibly TRBD1 (5 bases). CDR3 size: 16 residues. Per the germline V gene, CDR1 is SGHDN and CDR2 is FVKESK. V dropped 0 bases and J dropped 6 bases, with 17 bases sitting between them.

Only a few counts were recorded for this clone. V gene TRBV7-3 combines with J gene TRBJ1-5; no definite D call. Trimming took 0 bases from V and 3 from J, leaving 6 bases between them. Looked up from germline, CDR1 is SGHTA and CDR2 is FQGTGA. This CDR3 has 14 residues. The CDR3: CASSLTGNNQPQHF. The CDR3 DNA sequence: TGTGCCAGCAGCTTAACAGGGAACAATCAGCCCCAGCATTTT.

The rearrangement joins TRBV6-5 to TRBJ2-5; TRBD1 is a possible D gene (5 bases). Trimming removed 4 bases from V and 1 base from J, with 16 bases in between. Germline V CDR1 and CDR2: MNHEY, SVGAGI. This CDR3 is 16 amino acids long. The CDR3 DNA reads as TGTGCCAGCAGTTTTGGTACGCTGGGGCCCCAAGAGACCCAGTACTTC. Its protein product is CASSFGTLGPQETQYF.

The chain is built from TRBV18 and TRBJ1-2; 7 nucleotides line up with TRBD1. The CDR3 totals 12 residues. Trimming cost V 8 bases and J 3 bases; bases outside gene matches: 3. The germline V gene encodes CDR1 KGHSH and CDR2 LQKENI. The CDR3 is CASLTGDYGYTF. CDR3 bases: TGTGCCAGCCTAACAGGGGACTATGGCTACACCTTC.

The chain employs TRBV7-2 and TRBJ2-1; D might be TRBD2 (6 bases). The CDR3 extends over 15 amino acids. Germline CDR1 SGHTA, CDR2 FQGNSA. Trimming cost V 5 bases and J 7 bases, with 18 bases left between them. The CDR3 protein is CASSPGPGVGNEQFF. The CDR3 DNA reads TGTGCCAGCAGCCCTGGACCGGGGGTGGGGAATGAGCAGTTCTTC.

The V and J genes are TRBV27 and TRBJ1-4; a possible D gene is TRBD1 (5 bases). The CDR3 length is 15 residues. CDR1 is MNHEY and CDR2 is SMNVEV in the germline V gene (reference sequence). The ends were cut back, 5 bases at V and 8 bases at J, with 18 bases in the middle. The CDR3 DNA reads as TGTGCCAGCAGTCCTTTTCCCCAGGGTAGGGAAAAACTGTTTTTT. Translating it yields CASSPFPQGREKLFF.

The CDR3 reads CASSSLKFEAFF. The CDR3 coding sequence is TGTGCCAGCAGCTCCCTAAAATTTGAAGCTTTCTTT. This chain uses TRBV7-9 with TRBJ1-1; D not certain. V lost 4 bases, J lost 7 bases, and 10 bases lay in between. CDR3 size: 12 residues. CDR1 is SEHNR and CDR2 is FQNEAQ in the germline V gene (reference sequence).

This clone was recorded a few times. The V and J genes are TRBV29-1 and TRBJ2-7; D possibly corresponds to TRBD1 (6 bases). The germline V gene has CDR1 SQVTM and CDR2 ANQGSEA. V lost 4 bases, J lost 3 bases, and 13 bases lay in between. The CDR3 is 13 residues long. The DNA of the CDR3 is TGCAGCGTTGTTCCAGGGGTGAACTACGAGCAGTACTTC. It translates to CSVVPGVNYEQYF.

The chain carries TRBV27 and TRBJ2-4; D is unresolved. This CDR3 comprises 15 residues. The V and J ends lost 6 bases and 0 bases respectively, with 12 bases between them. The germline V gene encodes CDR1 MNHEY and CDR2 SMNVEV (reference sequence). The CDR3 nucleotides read TGTGCCAGCAGGGGCCGGGCTATAGCCAAAAACATTCAGTACTTC. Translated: CASRGRAIAKNIQYF.

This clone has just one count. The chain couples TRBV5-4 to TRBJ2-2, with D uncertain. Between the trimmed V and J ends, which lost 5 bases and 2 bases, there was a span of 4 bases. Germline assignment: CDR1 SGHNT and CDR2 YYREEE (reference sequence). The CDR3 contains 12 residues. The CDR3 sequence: CASRYNTGELFF. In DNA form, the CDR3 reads TGTGCCAGCAGATATAACACCGGGGAGCTGTTTTTT.

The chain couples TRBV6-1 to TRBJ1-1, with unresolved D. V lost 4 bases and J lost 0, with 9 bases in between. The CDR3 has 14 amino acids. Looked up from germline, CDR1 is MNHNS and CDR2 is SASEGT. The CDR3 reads CASSVWKMNTEAFF. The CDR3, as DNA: TGTGCCAGCAGTGTTTGGAAAATGAACACTGAAGCTTTCTTT.

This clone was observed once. The CDR3 loop is CASSLDGLDRGRDGYTF. Here the CDR3 DNA reads TGTGCCAGCAGCTTAGACGGCCTGGACAGGGGCAGAGATGGCTACACCTTC. The chain recombines TRBV7-2 with TRBJ1-2, with TRBD1 matching over 9 bases. The germline V gene has CDR1 SGHTA and CDR2 FQGNSA. The CDR3 runs to 17 residues. V shed 1 base and J 6 bases; nucleotides not matched to a gene: 12.

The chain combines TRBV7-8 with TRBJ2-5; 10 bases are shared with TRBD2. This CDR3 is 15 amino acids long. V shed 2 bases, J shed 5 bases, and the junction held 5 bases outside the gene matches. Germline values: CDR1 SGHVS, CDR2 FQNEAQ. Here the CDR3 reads CASSLSSGSAETQYF. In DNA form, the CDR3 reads TGTGCCAGCAGCTTATCTAGCGGGAGTGCGGAGACCCAGTACTTC.